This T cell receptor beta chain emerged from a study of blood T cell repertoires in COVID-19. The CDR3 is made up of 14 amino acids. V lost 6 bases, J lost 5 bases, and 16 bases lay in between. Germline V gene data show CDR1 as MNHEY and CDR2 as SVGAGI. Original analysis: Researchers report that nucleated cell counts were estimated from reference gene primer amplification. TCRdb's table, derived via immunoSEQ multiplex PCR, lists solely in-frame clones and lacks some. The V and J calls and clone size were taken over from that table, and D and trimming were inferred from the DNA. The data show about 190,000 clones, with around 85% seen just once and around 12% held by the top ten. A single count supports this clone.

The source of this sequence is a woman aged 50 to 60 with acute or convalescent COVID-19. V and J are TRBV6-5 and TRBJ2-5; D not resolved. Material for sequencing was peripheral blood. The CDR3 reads CASSRNTASETQYF. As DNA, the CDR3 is TGTGCCAGCAGCCGGAATACGGCTAGTGAGACCCAGTACTTC.